One T cell receptor beta chain is described in this entry. Its antigen is not identified. The sample belongs to a study of identifying expanded T cells in peripheral blood. No infections or other immune events were documented during collection. Study-wide findings and caveats: Technical replicates showed roughly 1.2 changed clones; around 2 weeks approximately 16; four weeks 19. Variance in clone template counts between roughly 2-week samples significantly increased with total template count across all healthy donors.

The CDR3 sequence is 12 residues long. Germline V gene lookup returns CDR1 SGDLS and CDR2 YYNGEE. Deletions cut 5 bases from V and 4 bases from J, with 6 bases between. Some clones are missing from TCRdb's copy, which holds only in-frame ones; the method was immunoSEQ multiplex PCR. The data show approximately 100,000 clones, with 87% seen just once and roughly 15% held by the top ten. The sample consisted of blood. This TCR came from a person between 18 and 69 years old in good health. The chain links TRBV9 to TRBJ2-2; no reliable D call. The CDR3 loop reads CASRVGTGELFF. DNA for the CDR3: TGTGCCAGCAGGGTGGGCACCGGGGAGCTGTTTTTT.